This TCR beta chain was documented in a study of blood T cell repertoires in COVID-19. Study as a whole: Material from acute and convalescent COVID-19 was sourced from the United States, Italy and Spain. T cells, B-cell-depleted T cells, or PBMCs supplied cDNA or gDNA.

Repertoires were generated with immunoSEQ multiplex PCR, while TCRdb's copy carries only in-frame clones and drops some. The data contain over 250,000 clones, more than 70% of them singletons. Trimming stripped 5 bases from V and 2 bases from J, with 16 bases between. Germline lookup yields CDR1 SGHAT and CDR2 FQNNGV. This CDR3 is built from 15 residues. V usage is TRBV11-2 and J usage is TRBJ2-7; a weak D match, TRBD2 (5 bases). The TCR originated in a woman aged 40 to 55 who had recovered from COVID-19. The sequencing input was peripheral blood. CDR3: CASSPPGSSPYEQYF. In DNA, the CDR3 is TGTGCCAGCAGCCCCCCGGGAAGCAGCCCCTACGAGCAGTACTTC.